This T cell receptor (beta chain) comes out of a study of blood T cell repertoires in COVID-19. For the study at large: Sites in the United States, Italy and Spain provided acute and convalescent COVID-19 samples. In each case, the material was cDNA or gDNA derived from T cells, B-cell-depleted T cells, or PBMCs.

The CDR3 runs to 13 residues. Trimming took off 4 bases at V and 12 bases at J, with 13 bases between the two ends. Germline V CDR1 and CDR2: SEHNR, FQNEAQ (reference sequence). As processed by the authors: Reference gene primer amplification in the assay estimated nucleated cell counts. Sequencing was performed with immunoSEQ multiplex PCR; in TCRdb, only in-frame clones are kept and a portion is missing. The V and J calls and clone size were taken over from that table, and D and trimming were inferred from the DNA. The sample carries 110,000 or so clones, around 85% recorded once. This sequence joins TRBV7-9 and TRBJ1-6, with unresolved D. The TCR was taken from a woman between 55 and 75 years old with COVID-19, enrolled during active disease. What was sequenced was peripheral blood. CDR3 DNA sequence: TGTGCCAGCAGCTCGGGTCATTATGAACCCCTCCACTTT. Residues: CASSSGHYEPLHF.